This passage covers 12 T cell receptor beta chains from one sample sequenced in a study of blood T cell repertoires in COVID-19. Clones were sequenced by immunoSEQ multiplex PCR, and TCRdb holds only the in-frame ones, with some missing. In the table there are about 120,000 clones, 85% to 90% of which are singletons. Sample: peripheral blood. These receptors originate from a woman aged 55-69 years with COVID-19, enrolled during active disease.

This chain joins TRBV18 and TRBJ1-2; TRBD1 aligns across 12 bases. The germline gives CDR1 KGHSH, CDR2 LQKENI. This CDR3 contains 17 residues. V trimming: 8 bases; J trimming: 6 bases; junction bases outside the gene matches: 16. This CDR3 is CASTSNQRGQGADGYTF. The CDR3, as DNA: TGTGCCAGCACCTCCAACCAGAGGGGACAGGGGGCGGATGGCTACACCTTC.

This chain joins TRBV30 and TRBJ2-7, with D possibly being TRBD1 (6 bases). Germline V gives CDR1 GTSNPN, CDR2 SVGIG (reference sequence). The CDR3 extends over 15 amino acids. With 1 base removed from V and 2 bases from J, the gap between germline ends came to 15 bases. In nucleotides, the CDR3 is TGTGCCTGGAGTGCCGCGGACAGCGGAACCTACGAGCAGTACTTC. Translating it yields CAWSAADSGTYEQYF.

The chain recombines TRBV4-1 with TRBJ1-6; 11 nucleotides align to TRBD1. The junction had 2 bases not matched to a gene; V was cut back by 2 bases and J by 8 bases. Per the germline V gene, CDR1 is MGHRA and CDR2 is YSYEKL. The CDR3 has 15 residues. CDR3 protein: CASSQSGQGDSPLHF. CDR3 nucleotide sequence: TGCGCCAGCAGCCAATCGGGACAGGGGGATTCACCCCTCCACTTT.

V gene TRBV10-1 combines with J gene TRBJ2-1, with 8 bases aligning to TRBD2. This CDR3 spans 14 amino acids. Per germline, CDR1 WNHNN and CDR2 SYGVQD (reference sequence). V lost 7 bases, J lost 3 bases, and 5 bases stayed unmatched. The CDR3 here is CASNGGGLYNEQFF. CDR3 DNA sequence: TGCGCCAGCAACGGCGGGGGGCTCTACAATGAGCAGTTCTTC.

The chain has TRBV7-9 and TRBJ2-7, with D perhaps matching TRBD1 (5 bases). Germline CDR1 and CDR2: SEHNR and FQNEAQ (reference sequence). V was cut by 11 bases and J by 0 bases, with 14 bases left in between. The CDR3 contains 13 residues. CDR3: CAGRREGSYEQYF. The CDR3 nucleotides read TGTGCCGGACGCAGGGAAGGCTCCTACGAGCAGTACTTC.

Only one count was recorded for this clone. CDR3 coding DNA: TGTGCCAGCACCCCCGGGACAGGGAACGACTATGGCTACACCTTC. Its translation is CASTPGTGNDYGYTF. The chain joins TRBV6-4 to TRBJ1-2; 9 nucleotides align to TRBD1. The germline V gene encodes CDR1 MRHNA and CDR2 SNTAGT. The CDR3 covers 15 residues. J was trimmed by 3 bases and V by 7 bases; bases with no gene match: 9.

V is TRBV27 and J is TRBJ1-2, with TRBD1 as a possible D gene (6 bases). CDR1 MNHEY and CDR2 SMNVEV come from the germline V gene (reference sequence). The CDR3 has 20 residues. V was shortened by 11 bases and J by 0 bases, with 34 bases between the two germline ends. Here the CDR3 reads CAGSFEEAGVKLFPNYGYTF. CDR3 nucleotide sequence: TGTGCCGGATCATTCGAGGAGGCAGGGGTCAAACTCTTTCCTAACTATGGCTACACCTTC.

The genes are TRBV7-9 and TRBJ2-1; 14 bases align to TRBD2. The junction had 5 bases not matched to a gene; V was cut back by 5 bases and J by 5 bases. Germline assignment: CDR1 SEHNR and CDR2 FQNEAQ (reference sequence). The CDR3 is made up of 16 amino acids. CDR3 bases: TGTGCCAGCAGCCGGACTAGCGGGGGGATCAACAATGAGCAGTTCTTC. Protein sequence: CASSRTSGGINNEQFF.

The rearrangement joins TRBV7-3 to TRBJ2-5; 10 positions match TRBD2. In germline, CDR1 is SGHTA, CDR2 FQGTGA. The CDR3 length is 16 residues. After removal of 4 bases from V and 0 bases from J, the junction contained 5 bases not matched to a gene. The CDR3 nucleotides are TGTGCCAGCAGCTCTAGCGGGGGCGCGAACCAAGAGACCCAGTACTTC. Its protein product is CASSSSGGANQETQYF.

This chain links TRBV5-1 with TRBJ2-5; TRBD2 matches 12 bases. The CDR3 is 18 amino acids. With V trimmed by 2 bases and J by 1 base, 9 bases remained unmatched. Germline loops: CDR1 SGHRS, CDR2 YFSETQ. The CDR3 sequence is CASSFSPLAGGAQETQYF. In DNA, the CDR3 is TGCGCCAGCAGCTTCTCCCCTCTAGCGGGGGGGGCCCAAGAGACCCAGTACTTC.

J is TRBJ2-2 and V is TRBV18, with unresolved D. From germline, CDR1 is KGHSH and CDR2 LQKENI. The CDR3 runs 13 residues. Trimming stripped 1 base from V and 4 bases from J, with 4 bases between. The CDR3 DNA reads as TGTGCCAGCTCACCACGTCTCACCGGGGAGCTGTTTTTT. This gives the protein CASSPRLTGELFF.

This clone has a single count. The chain links TRBV9 to TRBJ1-3; the D is unclear. The CDR3 sequence is 15 residues long. V gave up 3 bases and J gave up 4 bases, with 14 bases separating them. Germline CDR1 is SGDLS and CDR2 is YYNGEE. For the CDR3, the DNA is TGTGCCAGCAGCGCAGGAGGGATGGGAGGAAACACCATATATTTT. Protein product: CASSAGGMGGNTIYF.